A selection of T cell receptor beta chains follows, all from one sample in a study of T cell responses to AZD1222 COVID-19 vaccine. TCRdb's table, derived via immunoSEQ multiplex PCR, lists solely in-frame clones and lacks some. Of some 150,000 clones listed, roughly 86% are singletons. The sequenced sample was peripheral blood, obtained 28 days after the second dose of the MenACWY control vaccine. These receptors all come from an adult who received the MenACWY meningococcal vaccine as a control. Each CDR3 is given with its conserved first and last residue. The D gene is left open where the match is weak. Rows may omit the clone size; those that give it use once, few, many or a size class.

v_call	clone_size	d_call	j_call	cdr3_aa	cdr3_nt
TRBV11-3	-	-	TRBJ2-2	CASSSVPGELFF	TGTGCCAGCAGCTCAGTCCCCGGGGAGCTGTTTTTT
TRBV9	-	TRBD1	TRBJ1-2	CASSVVPRDRGAPNYGYTF	TGTGCCAGCAGCGTAGTCCCCCGGGACAGGGGGGCCCCTAACTATGGCTACACCTTC
TRBV5-1	-	-	TRBJ1-4	CASSPDTGFNEKLFF	TGCGCCAGCAGCCCTGACACAGGGTTTAATGAAAAACTGTTTTTT
TRBV18	-	-	TRBJ1-1	CASSRGLVTEAFF	TGTGCCAGCTCACGAGGATTGGTCACTGAAGCTTTCTTT
TRBV6-5	-	-	TRBJ2-7	CAARTGSSEQYF	TGTGCCGCTCGAACAGGGTCGAGTGAGCAGTACTTC
TRBV6-2/TRBV6-3	once	-	TRBJ1-2	CASSYSPAQGDYGYTF	TGTGCCAGCAGTTACTCTCCTGCACAGGGCGACTATGGCTACACCTTC
TRBV5-6	-	-	TRBJ2-7	CASSPIGTGYNEQYF	TGTGCCAGCAGCCCAATTGGAACAGGGTACAACGAGCAGTACTTC
TRBV10-3	few	-	TRBJ2-1	CAISESKGANNEQFF	TGTGCCATCAGTGAGTCCAAAGGGGCGAACAATGAGCAGTTCTTC
TRBV5-4	few	TRBD2	TRBJ2-7	CASSSVSGRARYEQYF	TGTGCCAGCAGCTCAGTTAGCGGGAGGGCCCGCTACGAGCAGTACTTC
TRBV19	once	TRBD2	TRBJ2-3	CASSISRTTSGSGDTQYF	TGTGCCAGTAGTATATCACGAACGACTAGCGGGAGTGGCGATACGCAGTATTTT
TRBV10-2	few	-	TRBJ2-7	CASSESAGSSYEQYF	TGCGCCAGCAGTGAGTCGGCAGGGAGCTCCTACGAGCAGTACTTC
TRBV4-2	-	-	TRBJ1-2	CASSHGEGGYTF	TGTGCCAGCAGCCATGGGGAGGGGGGCTACACCTTC
TRBV28	-	TRBD1	TRBJ1-2	CASSSHGTGDYGYTF	TGTGCCAGCAGTTCCCATGGAACAGGGGACTATGGCTACACCTTC
TRBV5-4	-	-	TRBJ2-2	CASSLDPRAGYTGELFF	TGTGCCAGCAGCTTGGATCCCAGGGCCGGTTACACCGGGGAGCTGTTTTTT
TRBV7-9	-	-	TRBJ2-6	CAVGGSGANVLTF	TGTGCCGTGGGCGGCTCTGGGGCCAACGTCCTGACTTTC
TRBV5-1	-	TRBD1	TRBJ2-7	CASSSVGQGAYEQYF	TGCGCCAGCAGCTCGGTAGGACAGGGGGCGTACGAGCAGTACTTC
TRBV7-9	few	-	TRBJ1-2	CASSSAGEGYGYTF	TGTGCCAGCAGCTCTGCGGGAGAGGGCTATGGCTACACCTTC
TRBV27	-	-	TRBJ1-2	CASRPPGGGNGYTF	TGTGCCAGCAGACCTCCCGGGGGTGGGAACGGCTACACCTTC
TRBV28	-	TRBD1	TRBJ1-5	CASSSTGGVQQPQHF	TGTGCCAGCAGTTCGACAGGGGGCGTTCAACAGCCCCAGCATTTT
TRBV14	-	-	TRBJ2-6	CASSPITSGANVLTF	TGTGCCAGCAGCCCGATTACCTCTGGGGCCAACGTCCTGACTTTC
TRBV6-2/TRBV6-3	-	TRBD1	TRBJ1-1	CASSSYSGTGDTEAFF	TGTGCCAGCAGTTCCTACTCCGGGACAGGGGACACTGAAGCTTTCTTT
TRBV9	-	TRBD1	TRBJ1-2	CASSVGSGTGGLDGYTF	TGTGCCAGCAGCGTAGGGTCCGGGACAGGGGGTTTGGATGGCTACACCTTC
TRBV7-2	-	-	TRBJ2-3	CASSLGVRTDTQYF	TGTGCCAGCAGCTTAGGAGTACGGACAGATACGCAGTATTTT
TRBV19	-	TRBD1	TRBJ1-3	CASSIGQGRSGNTIYF	TGTGCCAGTAGTATTGGACAGGGAAGATCGGGAAACACCATATATTTT
TRBV7-2	-	TRBD1	TRBJ1-5	CASSRTGDSNQPQHF	TGTGCCAGCAGCCGGACAGGGGATAGCAATCAGCCCCAGCATTTT
TRBV4-3	-	TRBD1	TRBJ1-4	CASRLQGVSGEKLFF	TGCGCCAGCCGACTCCAGGGGGTTAGTGGTGAAAAACTGTTTTTT
TRBV10-3	-	-	TRBJ1-2	CAVRVTGARGYTF	TGTGCCGTACGAGTGACGGGGGCACGAGGCTACACCTTC
TRBV6-2/TRBV6-3	few	-	TRBJ2-2	CASSYYGGTGELFF	TGTGCCAGCAGTTACTACGGCGGGACCGGGGAGCTGTTTTTT
TRBV5-1	-	-	TRBJ1-1	CASSQGPGSTEAFF	TGCGCCAGCAGCCAGGGACCGGGGAGCACTGAAGCTTTCTTT
TRBV7-9	-	-	TRBJ1-2	CASSSGTFAGYTF	TGTGCCAGCAGCTCCGGGACTTTTGCTGGCTACACCTTC
TRBV5-4	-	-	TRBJ2-6	CASSPTASGANVLTF	TGTGCCAGCAGCCCGACAGCCTCTGGGGCCAACGTCCTGACTTTC